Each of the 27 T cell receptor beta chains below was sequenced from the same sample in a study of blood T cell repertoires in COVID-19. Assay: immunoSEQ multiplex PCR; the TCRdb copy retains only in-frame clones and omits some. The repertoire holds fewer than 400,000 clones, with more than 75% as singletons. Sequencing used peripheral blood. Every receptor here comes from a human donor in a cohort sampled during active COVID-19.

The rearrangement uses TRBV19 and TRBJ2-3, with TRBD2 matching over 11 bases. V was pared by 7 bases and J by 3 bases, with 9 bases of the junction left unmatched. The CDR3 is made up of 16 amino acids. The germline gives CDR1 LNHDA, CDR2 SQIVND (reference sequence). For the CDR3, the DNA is TGTGCCAGTAAACAACTACTAGCGGGAGTTACAGATACGCAGTATTTT. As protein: CASKQLLAGVTDTQYF.

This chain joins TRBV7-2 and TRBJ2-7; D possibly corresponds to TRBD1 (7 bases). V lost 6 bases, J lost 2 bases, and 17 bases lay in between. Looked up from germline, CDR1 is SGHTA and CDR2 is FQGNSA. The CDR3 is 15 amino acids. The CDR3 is CASSTQQGRTYEQYF. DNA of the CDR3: TGTGCCAGCAGTACACAACAGGGGAGGACCTACGAGCAGTACTTC.

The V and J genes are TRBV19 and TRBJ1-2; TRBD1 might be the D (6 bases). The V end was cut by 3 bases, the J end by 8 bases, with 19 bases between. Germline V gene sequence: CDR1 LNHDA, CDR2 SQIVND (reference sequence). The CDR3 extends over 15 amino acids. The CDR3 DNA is TGTGCCAGTAGTATTTACAACGGCAGGGGCTACGGCTACACCTTC. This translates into CASSIYNGRGYGYTF.

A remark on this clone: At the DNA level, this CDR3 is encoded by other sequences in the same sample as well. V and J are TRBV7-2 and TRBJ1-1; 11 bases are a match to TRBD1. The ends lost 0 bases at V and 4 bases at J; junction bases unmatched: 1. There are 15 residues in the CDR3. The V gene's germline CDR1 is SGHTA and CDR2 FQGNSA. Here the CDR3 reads CASSLAGTGGTEAFF. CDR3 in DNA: TGTGCCAGCAGCTTAGCCGGGACAGGGGGCACTGAAGCTTTCTTT.

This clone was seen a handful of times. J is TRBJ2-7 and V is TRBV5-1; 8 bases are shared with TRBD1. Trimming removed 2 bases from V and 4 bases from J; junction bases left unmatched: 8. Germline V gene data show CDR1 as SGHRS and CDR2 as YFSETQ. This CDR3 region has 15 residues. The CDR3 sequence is CASSFGTGLFYEQYF. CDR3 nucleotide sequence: TGCGCCAGCAGCTTTGGGACAGGCCTTTTTTACGAGCAGTACTTC. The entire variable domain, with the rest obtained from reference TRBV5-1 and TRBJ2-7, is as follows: KAGVTQTPRYLIKTRGQQVTLSCSPISGHRSVSWYQQTPGQGLQFLFEYFSETQRNKGNFPGRFSGRQFSNSRSEMNVSTLELGDSALYLCASSFGTGLFYEQYFGPGTRLTVT.

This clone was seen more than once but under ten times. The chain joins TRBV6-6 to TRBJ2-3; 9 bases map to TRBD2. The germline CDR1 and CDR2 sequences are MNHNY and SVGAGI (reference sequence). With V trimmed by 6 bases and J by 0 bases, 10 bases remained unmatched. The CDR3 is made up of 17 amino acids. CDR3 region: CASRRLAEPTSTDTQYF. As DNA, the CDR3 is TGTGCCAGCAGGCGACTAGCGGAGCCGACTAGCACAGATACGCAGTATTTT.

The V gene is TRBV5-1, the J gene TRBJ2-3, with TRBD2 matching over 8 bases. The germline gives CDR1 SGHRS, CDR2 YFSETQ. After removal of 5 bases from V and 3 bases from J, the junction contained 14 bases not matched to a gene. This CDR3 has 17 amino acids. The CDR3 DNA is TGCGCCAGCAGTCGTAGCGGGGCGGCCGATGGTACAGATACGCAGTATTTT. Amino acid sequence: CASSRSGAADGTDTQYF.

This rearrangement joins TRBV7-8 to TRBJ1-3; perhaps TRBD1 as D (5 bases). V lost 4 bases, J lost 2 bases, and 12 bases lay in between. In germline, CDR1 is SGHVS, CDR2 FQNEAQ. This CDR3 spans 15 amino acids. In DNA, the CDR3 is TGTGCCAGCAGCTCCAAACAGGCCGCTGGAAACACCATATATTTT. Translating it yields CASSSKQAAGNTIYF.

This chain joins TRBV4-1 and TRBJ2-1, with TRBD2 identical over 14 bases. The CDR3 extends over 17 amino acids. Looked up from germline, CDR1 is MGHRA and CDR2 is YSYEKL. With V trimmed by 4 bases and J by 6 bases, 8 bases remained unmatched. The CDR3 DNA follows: TGCGCCAGCAGCCGGGTGGGACTAGCGGGAGTAAGCAATGAGCAGTTCTTC. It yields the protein CASSRVGLAGVSNEQFF.

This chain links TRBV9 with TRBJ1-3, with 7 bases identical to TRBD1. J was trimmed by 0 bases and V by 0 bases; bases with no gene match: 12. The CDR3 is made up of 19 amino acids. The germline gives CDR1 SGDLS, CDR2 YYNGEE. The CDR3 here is CASSVEGSTYRGSGNTIYF. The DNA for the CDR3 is TGTGCCAGCAGCGTAGAGGGGAGCACATACAGGGGCTCTGGAAACACCATATATTTT.

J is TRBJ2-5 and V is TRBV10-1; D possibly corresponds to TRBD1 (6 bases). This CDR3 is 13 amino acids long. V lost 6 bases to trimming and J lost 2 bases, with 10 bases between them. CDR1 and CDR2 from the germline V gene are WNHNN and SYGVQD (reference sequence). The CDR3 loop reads CASRGTPQETQYF. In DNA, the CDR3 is TGCGCCAGCAGGGGGACACCTCAAGAGACCCAGTACTTC.

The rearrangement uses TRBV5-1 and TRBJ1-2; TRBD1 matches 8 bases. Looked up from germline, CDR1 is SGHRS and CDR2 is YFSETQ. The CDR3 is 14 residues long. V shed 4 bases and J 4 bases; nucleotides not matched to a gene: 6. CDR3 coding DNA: TGCGCCAGCAGCGGGACAGGTTTGGCCTATGGCTACACCTTC. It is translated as CASSGTGLAYGYTF. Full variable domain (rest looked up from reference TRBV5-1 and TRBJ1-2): KAGVTQTPRYLIKTRGQQVTLSCSPISGHRSVSWYQQTPGQGLQFLFEYFSETQRNKGNFPGRFSGRQFSNSRSEMNVSTLELGDSALYLCASSGTGLAYGYTFGSGTRLTVV.

CDR3: CASSLNAGGGGPGELFF. The CDR3 nucleotides read TGTGCCAGCAGCTTAAACGCTGGCGGAGGAGGGCCCGGGGAGCTGTTTTTT. The chain is built from TRBV7-3 and TRBJ2-2; a possible D gene is TRBD2 (6 bases). V lost 1 base and J lost 6, with 18 bases in between. The CDR3 sequence is 17 residues long. From germline, CDR1 is SGHTA and CDR2 FQGTGA.

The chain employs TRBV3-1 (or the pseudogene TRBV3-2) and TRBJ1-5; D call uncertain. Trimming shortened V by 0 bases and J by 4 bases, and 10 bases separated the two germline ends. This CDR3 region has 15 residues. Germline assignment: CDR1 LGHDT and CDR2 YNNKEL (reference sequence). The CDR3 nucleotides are TGTGCCAGCAGCCAAGATAATTCGGGGAATCAGCCCCAGCATTTT. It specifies CASSQDNSGNQPQHF.

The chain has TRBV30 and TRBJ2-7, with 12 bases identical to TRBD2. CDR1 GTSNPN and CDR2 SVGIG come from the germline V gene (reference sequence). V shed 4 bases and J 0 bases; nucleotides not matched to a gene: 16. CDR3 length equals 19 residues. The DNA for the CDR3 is TGTGCCTGGAAGACGCGAGGACTAGCGGGGTCTTTGAGCTCCTACGAGCAGTACTTC. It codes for CAWKTRGLAGSLSSYEQYF. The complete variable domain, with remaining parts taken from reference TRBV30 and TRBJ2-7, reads SQTIHQWPATLVQPVGSPLSLECTVEGTSNPNLYWYRQAAGRGLQLLFYSVGIGQISSEVPQNLSASRPQDRQFILSSKKLLLSDSGFYLCAWKTRGLAGSLSSYEQYFGPGTRLTVT.

The CDR3 DNA sequence: TGCAGCGTCGGGGCCTTCAGGGGTCCCGGTGGCTACACCTTC. It specifies CSVGAFRGPGGYTF. V usage is TRBV29-1 and J usage is TRBJ1-2, with D perhaps TRBD1 (6 bases). The V end lost 6 bases, the J end lost 7 bases, and 21 bases lay between the germline ends. CDR3 length: 14 amino acids. Germline V gene sequence: CDR1 SQVTM, CDR2 ANQGSEA.

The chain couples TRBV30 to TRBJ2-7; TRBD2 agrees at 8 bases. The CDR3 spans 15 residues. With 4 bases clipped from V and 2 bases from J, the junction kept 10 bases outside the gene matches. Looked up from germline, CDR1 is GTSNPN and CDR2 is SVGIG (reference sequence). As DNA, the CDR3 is TGTGCCTGGACCCGAGGAAGCGGGAGCCCCTACGAGCAGTACTTC. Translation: CAWTRGSGSPYEQYF.

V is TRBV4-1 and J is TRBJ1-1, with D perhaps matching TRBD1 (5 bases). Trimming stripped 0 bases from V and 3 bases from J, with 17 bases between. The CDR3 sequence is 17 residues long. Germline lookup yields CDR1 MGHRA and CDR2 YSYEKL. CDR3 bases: TGCGCCAGCAGCCAAGATCATCTCCGATGGGGGGACACTGAAGCTTTCTTT. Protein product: CASSQDHLRWGDTEAFF.

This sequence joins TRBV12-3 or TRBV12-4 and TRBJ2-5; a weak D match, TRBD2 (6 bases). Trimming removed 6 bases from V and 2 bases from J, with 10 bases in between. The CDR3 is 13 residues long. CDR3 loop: CASSPGRQETQYF. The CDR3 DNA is TGTGCCAGCAGCCCCGGGAGACAAGAGACCCAGTACTTC.

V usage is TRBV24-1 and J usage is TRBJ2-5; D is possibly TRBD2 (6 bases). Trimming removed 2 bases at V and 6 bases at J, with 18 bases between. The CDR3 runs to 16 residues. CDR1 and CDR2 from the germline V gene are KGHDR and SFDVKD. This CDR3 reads CATSDSTPEGRQTQYF. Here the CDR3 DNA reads TGTGCCACCAGTGATTCAACCCCGGAGGGAAGGCAGACCCAGTACTTC.

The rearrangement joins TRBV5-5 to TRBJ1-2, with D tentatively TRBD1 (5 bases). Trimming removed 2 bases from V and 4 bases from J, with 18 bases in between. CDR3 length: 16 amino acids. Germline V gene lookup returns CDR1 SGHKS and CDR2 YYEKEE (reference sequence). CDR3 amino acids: CASSFGGATAFYGYTF. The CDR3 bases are TGTGCCAGCAGCTTCGGGGGTGCCACCGCTTTCTATGGCTACACCTTC.

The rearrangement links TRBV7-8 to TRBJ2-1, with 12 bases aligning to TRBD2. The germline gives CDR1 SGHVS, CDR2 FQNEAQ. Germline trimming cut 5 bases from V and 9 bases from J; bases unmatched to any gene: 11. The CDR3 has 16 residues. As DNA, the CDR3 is TGTGCCAGCAGCCCCGCCGGGCTAGCGGGGGGGGTTGAGCAGTTCTTC. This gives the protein CASSPAGLAGGVEQFF.

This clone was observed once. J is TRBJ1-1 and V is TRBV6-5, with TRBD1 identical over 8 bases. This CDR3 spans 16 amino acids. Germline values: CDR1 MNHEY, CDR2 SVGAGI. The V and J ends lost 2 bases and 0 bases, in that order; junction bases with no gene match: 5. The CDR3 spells CASSYTQGGMNTEAFF. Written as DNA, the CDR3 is TGTGCCAGCAGTTACACACAGGGGGGGATGAACACTGAAGCTTTCTTT.

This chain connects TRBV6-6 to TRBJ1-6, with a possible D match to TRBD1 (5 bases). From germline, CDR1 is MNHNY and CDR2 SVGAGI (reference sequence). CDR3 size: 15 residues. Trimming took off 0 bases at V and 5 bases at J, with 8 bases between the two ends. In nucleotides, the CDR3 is TGTGCCAGCAGTTACTCGGGAGGGGATAATTCACCCCTCCACTTT. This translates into CASSYSGGDNSPLHF.

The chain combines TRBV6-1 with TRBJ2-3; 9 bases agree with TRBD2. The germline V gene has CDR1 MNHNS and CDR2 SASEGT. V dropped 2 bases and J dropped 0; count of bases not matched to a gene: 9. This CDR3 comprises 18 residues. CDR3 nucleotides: TGTGCCAGCAGTGAACGCTTTAGCGGGGGAGTTAGCACAGATACGCAGTATTTT. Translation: CASSERFSGGVSTDTQYF.

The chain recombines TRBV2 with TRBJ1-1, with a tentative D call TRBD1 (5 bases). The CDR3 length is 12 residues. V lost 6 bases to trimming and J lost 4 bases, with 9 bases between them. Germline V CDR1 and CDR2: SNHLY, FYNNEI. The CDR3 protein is CASRVRVTEAFF. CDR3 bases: TGTGCCAGCAGGGTCAGGGTCACTGAAGCTTTCTTT.

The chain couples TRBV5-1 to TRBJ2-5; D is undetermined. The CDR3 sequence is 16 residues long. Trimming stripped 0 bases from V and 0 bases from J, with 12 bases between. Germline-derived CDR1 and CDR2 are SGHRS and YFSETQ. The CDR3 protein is CASSLVNSKNQETQYF. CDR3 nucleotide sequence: TGCGCCAGCAGCTTGGTGAACAGCAAGAACCAAGAGACCCAGTACTTC.